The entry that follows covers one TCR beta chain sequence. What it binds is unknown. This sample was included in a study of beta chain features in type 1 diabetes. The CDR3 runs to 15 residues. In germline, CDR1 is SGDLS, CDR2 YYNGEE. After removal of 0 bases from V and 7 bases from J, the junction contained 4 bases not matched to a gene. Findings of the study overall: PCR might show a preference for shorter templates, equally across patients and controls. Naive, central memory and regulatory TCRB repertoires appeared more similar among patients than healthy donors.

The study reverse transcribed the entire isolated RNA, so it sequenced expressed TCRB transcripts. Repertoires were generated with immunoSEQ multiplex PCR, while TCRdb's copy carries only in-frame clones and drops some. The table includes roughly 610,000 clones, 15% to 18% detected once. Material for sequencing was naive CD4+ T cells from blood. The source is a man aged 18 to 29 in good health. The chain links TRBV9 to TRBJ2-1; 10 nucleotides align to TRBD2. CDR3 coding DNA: TGTGCCAGCAGCGTAGCAGCGGGAGGGCCAAATGAGCAGTTCTTC. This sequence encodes CASSVAAGGPNEQFF.